This T cell receptor (beta chain) was identified during a study of blood T cells in healthy people across ages. Study-wide findings and caveats: Older age coincided with a roughly linear decline in TCR beta diversity per million T cells.

The use of a sample-barcoded 5' primer and a J-beta primer mix characterized a second PCR of roughly 6 to 11 cycles. MiXCR was run by TCRdb on the 5' RACE reads, yielding one entry per CDR3 protein. This sample has 750,000 to 950,000 distinct CDR3 sequences, with 25% to 35% found just once. Germline CDR1 is SGHVS and CDR2 is FQNEAQ. The CDR3 totals 15 residues. Trimming took 5 bases from V and 2 from J, leaving 16 bases between them. In the case of this clonotype: Its antigen is currently unknown.

The data were also submitted as part of a second study, on T cells of mothers and their children.

Source material: blood. The TCR was taken from a woman between 35 and 50 years old in good health. The chain combines TRBV7-8 with TRBJ2-7, with unresolved D. In DNA form, the CDR3 reads TGTGCCAGCAGCCCCTCGCCTACAGCGACCTACGAGCAGTACTTC. Translating gives CASSPSPTATYEQYF. The full variable domain, completed using reference TRBV7-8 and TRBJ2-7, is GAGVSQSPRYKVAKRGQDVALRCDPISGHVSLFWYQQALGQGPEFLTYFQNEAQLDKSGLPSDRFFAERPEGSVSTLKIQRTQQEDSAVYLCASSPSPTATYEQYFGPGTRLTVT.